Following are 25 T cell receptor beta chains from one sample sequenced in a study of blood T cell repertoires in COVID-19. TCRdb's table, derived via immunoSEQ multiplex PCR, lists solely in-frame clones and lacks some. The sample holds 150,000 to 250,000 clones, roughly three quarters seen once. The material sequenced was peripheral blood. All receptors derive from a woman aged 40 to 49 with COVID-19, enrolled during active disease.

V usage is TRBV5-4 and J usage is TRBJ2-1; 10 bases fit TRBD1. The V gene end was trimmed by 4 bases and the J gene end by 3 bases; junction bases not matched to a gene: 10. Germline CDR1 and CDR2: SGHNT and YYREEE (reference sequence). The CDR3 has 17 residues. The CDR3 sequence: CASSQPLRDRGYNEQFF. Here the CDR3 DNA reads TGTGCCAGCAGCCAACCCCTCCGGGACAGGGGCTACAATGAGCAGTTCTTC.

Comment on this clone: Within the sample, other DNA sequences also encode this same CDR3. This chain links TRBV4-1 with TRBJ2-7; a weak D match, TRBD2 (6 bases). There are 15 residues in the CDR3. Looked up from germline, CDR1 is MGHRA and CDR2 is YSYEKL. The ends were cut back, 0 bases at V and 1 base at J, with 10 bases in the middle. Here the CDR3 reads CASSQEYGGSYEQYF. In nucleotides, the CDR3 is TGCGCCAGCAGCCAAGAGTACGGGGGTTCCTACGAGCAGTACTTC.

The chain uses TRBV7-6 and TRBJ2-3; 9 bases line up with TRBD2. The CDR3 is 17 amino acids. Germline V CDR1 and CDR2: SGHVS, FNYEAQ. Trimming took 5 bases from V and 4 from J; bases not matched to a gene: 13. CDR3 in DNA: TGTGCCAGCAGCCGCTGGCTGGGGCGGGAGGGCCCAGATACGCAGTATTTT. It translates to CASSRWLGREGPDTQYF.

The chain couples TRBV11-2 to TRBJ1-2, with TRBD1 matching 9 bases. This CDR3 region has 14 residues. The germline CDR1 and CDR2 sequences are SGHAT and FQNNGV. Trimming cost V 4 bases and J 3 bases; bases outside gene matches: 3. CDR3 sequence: CASSSGTGHYGYTF. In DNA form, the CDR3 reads TGTGCCAGCAGCTCCGGGACAGGGCACTATGGCTACACCTTC.

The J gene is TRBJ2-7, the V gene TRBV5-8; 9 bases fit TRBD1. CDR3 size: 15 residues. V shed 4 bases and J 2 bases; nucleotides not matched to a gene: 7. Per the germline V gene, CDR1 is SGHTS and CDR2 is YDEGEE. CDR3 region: CASSTDRGATYEQYF. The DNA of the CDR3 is TGTGCCAGCAGCACTGACAGGGGGGCAACCTACGAGCAGTACTTC.

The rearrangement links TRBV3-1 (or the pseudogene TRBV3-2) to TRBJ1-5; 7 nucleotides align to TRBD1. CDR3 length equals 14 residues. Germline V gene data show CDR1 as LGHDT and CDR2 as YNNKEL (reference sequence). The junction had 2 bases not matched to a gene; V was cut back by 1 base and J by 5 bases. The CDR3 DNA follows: TGTGCCAGCAGCCAAGGGACAGGCCATCAGCCCCAGCATTTT. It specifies CASSQGTGHQPQHF.

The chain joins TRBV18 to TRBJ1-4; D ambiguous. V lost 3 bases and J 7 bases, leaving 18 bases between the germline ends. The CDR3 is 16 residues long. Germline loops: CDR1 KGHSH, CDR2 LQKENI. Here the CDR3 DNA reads TGTGCCAGCTCACCCCTCCCGCGGGCGGGAGGTGAAAAACTGTTTTTT. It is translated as CASSPLPRAGGEKLFF.

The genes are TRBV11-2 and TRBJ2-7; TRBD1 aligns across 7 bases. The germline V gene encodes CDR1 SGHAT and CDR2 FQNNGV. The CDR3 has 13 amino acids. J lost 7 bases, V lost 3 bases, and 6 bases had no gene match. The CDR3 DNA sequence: TGTGCCAGCAGCTTGTACGTGACAGGGGAGCAGTACTTC. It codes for CASSLYVTGEQYF.

CDR3 nucleotide sequence: TGCAGCGTTGGCTTGGAGTTACATGGAACTAATGAAAAACTGTTTTTT. Encoded protein: CSVGLELHGTNEKLFF. This chain uses TRBV29-1 with TRBJ1-4; D unresolved. CDR3 length: 16 amino acids. Germline lookup yields CDR1 SQVTM and CDR2 ANQGSEA. V lost 4 bases and J lost 1, with 16 bases in between. Full variable domain (rest looked up from reference TRBV29-1 and TRBJ1-4): SAVISQKPSRDICQRGTSLTIQCQVDSQVTMMFWYRQQPGQSLTLIATANQGSEATYESGFVIDKFPISRPNLTFSTLTVSNMSPEDSSIYLCSVGLELHGTNEKLFFGSGTQLSVL.

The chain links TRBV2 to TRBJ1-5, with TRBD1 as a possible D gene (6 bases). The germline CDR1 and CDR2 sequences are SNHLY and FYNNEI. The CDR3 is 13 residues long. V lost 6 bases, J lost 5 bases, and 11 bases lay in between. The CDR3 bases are TGTGCCAGCAGCAACAGGGTGGATCAGCCCCAGCATTTT. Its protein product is CASSNRVDQPQHF.

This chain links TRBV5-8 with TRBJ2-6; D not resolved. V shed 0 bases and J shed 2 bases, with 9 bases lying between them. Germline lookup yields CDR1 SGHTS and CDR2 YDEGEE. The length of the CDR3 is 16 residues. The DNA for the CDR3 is TGTGCCAGCAGCTTGGGTAACGAGGCTGGGGCCAACGTCCTGACTTTC. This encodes CASSLGNEAGANVLTF.

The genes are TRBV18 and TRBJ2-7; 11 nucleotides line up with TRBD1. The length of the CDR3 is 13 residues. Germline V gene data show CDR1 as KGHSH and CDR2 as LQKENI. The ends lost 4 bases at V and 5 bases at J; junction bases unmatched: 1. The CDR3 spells CASSRTGGHEQYF. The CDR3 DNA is TGTGCCAGCTCACGGACAGGGGGCCACGAGCAGTACTTC.

CDR3 in DNA: TGTGCCAGCTCCCCGGACAGGGAGGGATATGGCTACACCTTC. It yields the protein CASSPDREGYGYTF. V is TRBV18 and J is TRBJ1-2; 8 nucleotides align to TRBD1. V lost 6 bases, J lost 5 bases, and 8 bases stayed unmatched. Germline lookup yields CDR1 KGHSH and CDR2 LQKENI. The CDR3 extends over 14 amino acids.

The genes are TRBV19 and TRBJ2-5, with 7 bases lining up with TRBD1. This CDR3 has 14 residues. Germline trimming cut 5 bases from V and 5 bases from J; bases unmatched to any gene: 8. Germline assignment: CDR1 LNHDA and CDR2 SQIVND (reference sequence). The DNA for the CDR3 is TGTGCCAGTAGTTCCACACAGGGGTACGAGACCCAGTACTTC. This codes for CASSSTQGYETQYF.

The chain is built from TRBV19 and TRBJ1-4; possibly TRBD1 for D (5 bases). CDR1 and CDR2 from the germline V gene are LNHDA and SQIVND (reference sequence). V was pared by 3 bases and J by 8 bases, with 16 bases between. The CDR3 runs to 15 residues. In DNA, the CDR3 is TGTGCCAGTAGTATCTCTTTCCAGGGTTACGAAAAACTGTTTTTT. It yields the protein CASSISFQGYEKLFF.

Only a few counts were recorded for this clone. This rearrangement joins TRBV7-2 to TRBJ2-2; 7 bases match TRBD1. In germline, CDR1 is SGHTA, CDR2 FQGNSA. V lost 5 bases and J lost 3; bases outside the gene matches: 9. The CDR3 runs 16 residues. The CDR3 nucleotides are TGTGCCAGCAGCGATCGACAGGGAAAAGACACCGGGGAGCTGTTTTTT. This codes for CASSDRQGKDTGELFF.

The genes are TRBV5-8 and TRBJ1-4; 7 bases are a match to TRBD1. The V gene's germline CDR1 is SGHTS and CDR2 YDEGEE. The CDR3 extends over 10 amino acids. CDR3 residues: CSDRAEKLFF. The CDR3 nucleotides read TGTAGCGACAGGGCTGAAAAACTGTTTTTT.

The CDR3: CASSVGGPSGNTIYF. The CDR3 bases are TGTGCCAGCAGCGTAGGAGGCCCCTCTGGAAACACCATATATTTT. The rearrangement uses TRBV9 and TRBJ1-3; no clear D gene. CDR3 size: 15 residues. V lost 0 bases and J lost 0, with 7 bases in between. Germline V gene sequence: CDR1 SGDLS, CDR2 YYNGEE.

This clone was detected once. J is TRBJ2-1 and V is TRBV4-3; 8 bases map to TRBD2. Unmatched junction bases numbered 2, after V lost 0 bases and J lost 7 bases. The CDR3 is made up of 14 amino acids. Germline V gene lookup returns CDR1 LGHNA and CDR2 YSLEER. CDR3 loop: CASSQEASGNEQFF. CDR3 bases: TGCGCCAGCAGCCAAGAAGCTAGCGGGAATGAGCAGTTCTTC.

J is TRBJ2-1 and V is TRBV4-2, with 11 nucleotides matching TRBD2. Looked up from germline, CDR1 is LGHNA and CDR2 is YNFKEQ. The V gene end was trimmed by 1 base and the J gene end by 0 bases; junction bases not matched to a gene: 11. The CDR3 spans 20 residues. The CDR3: CASSQAPLAGGSSSYNEQFF. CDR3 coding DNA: TGTGCCAGCAGCCAAGCTCCTCTAGCGGGGGGATCCAGCTCCTACAATGAGCAGTTCTTC.

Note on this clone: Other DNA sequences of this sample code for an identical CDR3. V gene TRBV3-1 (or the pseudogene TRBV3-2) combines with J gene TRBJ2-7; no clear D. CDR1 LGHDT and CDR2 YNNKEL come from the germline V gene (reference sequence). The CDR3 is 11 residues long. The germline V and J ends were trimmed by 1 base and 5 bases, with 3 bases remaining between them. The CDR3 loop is CASSQGDEQYF. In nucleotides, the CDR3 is TGTGCCAGCAGCCAAGGAGACGAGCAGTACTTC.

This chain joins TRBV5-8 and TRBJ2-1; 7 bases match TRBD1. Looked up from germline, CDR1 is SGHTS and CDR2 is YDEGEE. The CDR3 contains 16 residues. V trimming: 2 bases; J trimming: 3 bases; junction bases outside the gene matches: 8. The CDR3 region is CASSFWTGEGYNEQFF. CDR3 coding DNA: TGTGCCAGCAGCTTTTGGACAGGCGAAGGCTACAATGAGCAGTTCTTC.

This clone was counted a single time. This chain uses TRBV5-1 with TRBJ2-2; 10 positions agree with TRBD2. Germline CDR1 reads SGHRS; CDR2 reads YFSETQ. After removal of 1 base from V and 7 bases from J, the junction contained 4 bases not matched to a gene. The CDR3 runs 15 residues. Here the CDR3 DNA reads TGCGCCAGCAGCTTGAGCGGGAGGGTTGGCGGGGAGCTGTTTTTT. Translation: CASSLSGRVGGELFF.

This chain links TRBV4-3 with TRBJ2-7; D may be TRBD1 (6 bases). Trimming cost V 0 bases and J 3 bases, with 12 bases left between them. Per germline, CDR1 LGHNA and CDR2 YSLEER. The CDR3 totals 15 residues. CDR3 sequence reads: CASSQDQGTGYEQYF. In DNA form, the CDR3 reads TGCGCCAGCAGCCAAGACCAGGGGACGGGCTACGAGCAGTACTTC.

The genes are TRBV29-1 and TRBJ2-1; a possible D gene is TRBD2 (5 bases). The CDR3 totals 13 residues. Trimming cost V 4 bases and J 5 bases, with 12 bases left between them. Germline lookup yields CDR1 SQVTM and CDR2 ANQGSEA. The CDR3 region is CSVGRVANNEQFF. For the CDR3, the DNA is TGCAGCGTTGGGCGGGTTGCTAACAATGAGCAGTTCTTC.